Listed here is a single T cell receptor (beta chain). Profiled with immunoSEQ multiplex PCR; TCRdb holds only in-frame clones, not every one. Its table records around 30,000 clones. This specimen comes from a study of T cells in women clearing cervical HPV infection. This TCR was recovered from a woman aged 18 to 75 with a cervical HPV16 infection that either progressed to CIN3+ or cleared (not recorded which). The source material was blood buffy coat.

Partial CDR3 DNA: TGTGCCAGCTCCTATCGTAGCAATCAGCCG. Amino acids: CASSYRSNQP. The whole CDR3 protein is CASSYRSNQPQYF. The chain employs TRBV18 and TRBJ2-3; D gene unclear. The CDR3 end is not reached by the read, which stops 3 residues before it; the germline J gene fills it in. The V gene's germline CDR1 is KGHSH and CDR2 LQKENI. CDR3 length: 13 amino acids.